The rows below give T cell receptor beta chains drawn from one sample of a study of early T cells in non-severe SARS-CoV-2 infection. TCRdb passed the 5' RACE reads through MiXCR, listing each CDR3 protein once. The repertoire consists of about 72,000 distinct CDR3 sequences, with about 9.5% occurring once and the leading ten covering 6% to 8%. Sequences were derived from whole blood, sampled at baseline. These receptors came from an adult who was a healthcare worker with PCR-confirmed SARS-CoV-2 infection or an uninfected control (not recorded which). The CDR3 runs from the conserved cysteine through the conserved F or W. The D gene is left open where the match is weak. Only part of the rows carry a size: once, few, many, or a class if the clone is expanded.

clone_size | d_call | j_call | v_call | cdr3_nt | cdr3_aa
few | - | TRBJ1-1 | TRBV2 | TGTGCCAGCAGTGAGTTAAGGAACACTGAAGCTTTCTTT | CASSELRNTEAFF
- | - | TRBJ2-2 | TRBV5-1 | TGCGCCAGCAGCTTGGAGGGGACCGGGGAGCTGTTTTTT | CASSLEGTGELFF
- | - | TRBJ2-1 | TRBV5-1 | TGCGCCAGCAGTTCGGACAGATACAATGAGCAGTTCTTC | CASSSDRYNEQFF
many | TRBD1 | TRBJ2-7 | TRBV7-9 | TGTGCCAGCAGTCCCGACAGGGTCGAGCAGTACTTC | CASSPDRVEQYF
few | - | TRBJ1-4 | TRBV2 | TGTGCCAGCAGTGACCCCTGGACAACTAATGAAAAACTGTTTTTT | CASSDPWTTNEKLFF
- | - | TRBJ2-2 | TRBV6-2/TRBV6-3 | TGTGCCAGCAAAGAGAGCGGAGTAAACACCGGGGAGCTGTTTTTT | CASKESGVNTGELFF
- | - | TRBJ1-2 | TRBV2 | TGTGCCAGCAGTGGTCGACAGCGCTATGGCTACACCTTC | CASSGRQRYGYTF
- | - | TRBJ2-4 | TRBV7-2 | TGTGCCAGCAGCTCTGAAATAGGCAGAAACATTGAGTACTTC | CASSSEIGRNIEYF
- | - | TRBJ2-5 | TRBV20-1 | TGCAGTGCTAGAGATCCCCATCGGAGCCAAGAGACCCAGTACTTC | CSARDPHRSQETQYF
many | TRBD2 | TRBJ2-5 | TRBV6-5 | TGTGCCAGCAGTTACTCGGGACTAGTCCAAGAGACCCAGTACTTC | CASSYSGLVQETQYF
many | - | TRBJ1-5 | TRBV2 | TGTGCCAGCAGGCCCCGTGCAGGGGCCCAGCATTTT | CASRPRAGAQHF
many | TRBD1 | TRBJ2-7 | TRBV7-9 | TGTGCCAGCAGTCTAGACAGGGGAGTCGAGCAGTACTTC | CASSLDRGVEQYF
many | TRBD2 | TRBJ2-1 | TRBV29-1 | TGCAGCGTTGAAGAGCGCGGGGGGGCCCCCTACAATGAGCAGTTCTTC | CSVEERGGAPYNEQFF
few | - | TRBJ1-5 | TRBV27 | TGTGCCAGCAGTTCCATCCGGACGGATTACAATCAGCCCCAGCATTTT | CASSSIRTDYNQPQHF
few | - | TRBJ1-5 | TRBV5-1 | TGCGCCAGCAGCTTGGACGGTAATAGCAATCAGCCCCAGCATTTT | CASSLDGNSNQPQHF
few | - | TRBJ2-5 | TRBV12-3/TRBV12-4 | TGTGCCAGCAGCAGACTAGGGTCAGAGACCCAGTACTTC | CASSRLGSETQYF
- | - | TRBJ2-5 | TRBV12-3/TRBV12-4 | TGTGCCAGCAGTCCAGTCAGGGGGAGGGAAGAGACCCAGTACTTC | CASSPVRGREETQYF
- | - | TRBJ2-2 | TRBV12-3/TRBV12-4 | TGTGCCAGCAGTTGGATTAGTCAGGGGGAGCTGTTTTTT | CASSWISQGELFF
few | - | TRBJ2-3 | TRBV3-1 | TGTGCCAGCAGCCAAACAATCGACACCGTCACAGATACGCAGTATTTT | CASSQTIDTVTDTQYF
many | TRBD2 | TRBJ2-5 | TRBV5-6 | TGTGCCAGCAGCTTGTACGGGGGGACAGAGACCCAGTACTTC | CASSLYGGTETQYF
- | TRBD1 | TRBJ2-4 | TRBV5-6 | TGTGCCAGCAGCCACCTACAGGGGAAGTGGACAGCCAAAAACATTCAGTACTTC | CASSHLQGKWTAKNIQYF
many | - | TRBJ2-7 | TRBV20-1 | TGCAGTGCTAGAATCCCTGGGGGCGAGCAGTACTTC | CSARIPGGEQYF
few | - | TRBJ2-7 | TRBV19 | TGTGCCAGTAGTACTGGCAGGAACTACGAGCAGTACTTC | CASSTGRNYEQYF
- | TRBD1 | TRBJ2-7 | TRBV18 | TGTGCCAGCTCACCTGGACAGGGAAGGACCTACGAGCAGTACTTC | CASSPGQGRTYEQYF
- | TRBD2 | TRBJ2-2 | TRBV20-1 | TGCAGTGCTATCCCGTTTGCGGGGGGCTACACCGGGGAGCTGTTTTTT | CSAIPFAGGYTGELFF
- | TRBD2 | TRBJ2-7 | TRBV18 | TGTGCCAGCTCACCAAAGACCACGCGGGGGGACGAGCAGTACTTC | CASSPKTTRGDEQYF
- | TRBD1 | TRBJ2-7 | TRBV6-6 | TGTGCCAGCAGTCCTCCCGGACAGGGAGATCCACACTTC | CASSPPGQGDPHF
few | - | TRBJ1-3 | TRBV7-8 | TGTGCCAGCAGCTTACATGGGAGGCCCCAAGGCAACACCATATATTTT | CASSLHGRPQGNTIYF
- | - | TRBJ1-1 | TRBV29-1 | TGCAGCGTTGATCTTGGGGGTACGAACACTGAAGCTTTCTTT | CSVDLGGTNTEAFF
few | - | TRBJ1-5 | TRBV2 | TGTGCCAGCAGTGAAGCGGAGTCGGGTCCCCAGCATTTT | CASSEAESGPQHF
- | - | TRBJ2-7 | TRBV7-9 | TGTGCCAGCAGCTTATACAACCCCTACGAGCAGTACTTC | CASSLYNPYEQYF
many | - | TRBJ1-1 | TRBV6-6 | TGTGCCACCACTGACAGAGGGGACACTGAAGCTTTCTTT | CATTDRGDTEAFF
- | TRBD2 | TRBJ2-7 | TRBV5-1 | TGCGCCAGCAGTTATGGACTAGCGGGGGGCCTACCCTACGAGCAGTACTTC | CASSYGLAGGLPYEQYF
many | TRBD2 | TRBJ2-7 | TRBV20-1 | TGCAGTGCTGGCTCCGGGACTAGCGGACCCTACGAGCAGTACTTC | CSAGSGTSGPYEQYF
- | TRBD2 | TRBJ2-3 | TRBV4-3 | TGCGCCAGCAGCCACCTCCCCGGGGGGGGGAACACAGATACGCAGTATTTT | CASSHLPGGGNTDTQYF
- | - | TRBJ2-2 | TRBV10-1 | TGCGCCAGCAGCCCGAACGCATACACCGGGGAGCTGTTTTTT | CASSPNAYTGELFF
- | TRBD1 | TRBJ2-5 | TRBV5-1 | TGCGCCAGCAGCTTCCGGGACAGGGAAGCAGAGACCCAGTACTTC | CASSFRDREAETQYF
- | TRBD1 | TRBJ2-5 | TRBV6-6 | TGTGCCAGCAGCCCTCGGACAGGGGGCGCGACCCAGTACTTC | CASSPRTGGATQYF
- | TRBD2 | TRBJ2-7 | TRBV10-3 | TGTGCCATCAGCGACCCCGGGACTAGCGGGGTTTACGAGCAGTACTTC | CAISDPGTSGVYEQYF
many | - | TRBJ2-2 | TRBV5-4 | TGTGCCAGCAGCTTGGACGGGGTCGGGGAGCTGTTTTTT | CASSLDGVGELFF
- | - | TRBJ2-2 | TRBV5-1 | TGCGCCAGCAGCATTGGTCCCCAGGGGTTGAACACCGGGGAGCTGTTTTTT | CASSIGPQGLNTGELFF
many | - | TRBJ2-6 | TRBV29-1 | TGCAGCGTTGAGAGAGACCCTGGGGCCAACGTCCTGACTTTC | CSVERDPGANVLTF
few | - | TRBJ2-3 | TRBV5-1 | TGCGCCAGCAGCCCTGACTCCCGGGGAGATACGCAGTATTTT | CASSPDSRGDTQYF
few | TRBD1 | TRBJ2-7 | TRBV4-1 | TGCGCCAGCAGCTGGGGACAGGGGCCGGACGAGCAGTACTTC | CASSWGQGPDEQYF
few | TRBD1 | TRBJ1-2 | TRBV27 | TGTGCCAGCAGTCCGGGACAGGGGATTAACTATGGCTACACCTTC | CASSPGQGINYGYTF
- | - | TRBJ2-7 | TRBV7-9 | TGTGCCAGCAGCTCCACTATCCTCTACGAGCAGTACTTC | CASSSTILYEQYF
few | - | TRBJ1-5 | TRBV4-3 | TGCGCCAGCAGCCAATCTCGGATGAGCAATCAGCCCCAGCATTTT | CASSQSRMSNQPQHF
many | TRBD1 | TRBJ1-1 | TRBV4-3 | TGCGCCAGCAGCATAGACAGGGGAGGCATGAACACTGAAGCTTTCTTT | CASSIDRGGMNTEAFF
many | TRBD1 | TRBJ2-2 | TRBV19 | TGTGCCGGTCGCCGACAGGGGAACACCGGGGAGCTGTTTTTT | CAGRRQGNTGELFF
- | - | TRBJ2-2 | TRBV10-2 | TGCGCCAGCAGTGAGCAGAGTACGACCACCGGGGAGCTGTTTTTT | CASSEQSTTTGELFF
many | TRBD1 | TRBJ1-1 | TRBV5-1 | TGCGCCAGCAGCTTGGGCGGGGACAGGCTAGTGAACACTGAAGCTTTCTTT | CASSLGGDRLVNTEAFF
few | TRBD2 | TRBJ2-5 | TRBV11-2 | TGTGCCAGCAGCTTAGGGGTTCGGGGGGACCAAGAGACCCAGTACTTC | CASSLGVRGDQETQYF